The 15 T cell receptor beta chains presented below share a single source sample, sequenced in a study of cytomegalovirus exposure and HLA in healthy donors. The PCR contained 60 Vbeta and 13 Jbeta primers. Sequencing used immunoSEQ multiplex PCR; TCRdb keeps in-frame clones, though not all of them. Of about 130,000 clones in the sample, around 80% were seen once. The sequenced sample was PBMCs. The receptors stem from a young man in good health and CMV-seronegative.

The chain has TRBV2 and TRBJ2-7; weak D call: TRBD2 (7 bases). V was trimmed by 9 bases and J by 7 bases, leaving 22 bases between them. Germline lookup yields CDR1 SNHLY and CDR2 FYNNEI. The CDR3 runs to 14 residues. CDR3 sequence reads: CASTGQWGGQEQYF. CDR3 bases: TGTGCCAGTACCGGGCAGTGGGGGGGGCAGGAGCAGTACTTC.

The chain links TRBV19 to TRBJ2-1; TRBD2 matches 11 bases. The germline gives CDR1 LNHDA, CDR2 SQIVND (reference sequence). V dropped 3 bases and J dropped 4; count of bases not matched to a gene: 8. The CDR3 contains 17 residues. CDR3 DNA: TGTGCCAGTAGTATTGCTAGCGGGGGGCGTGTATACAATGAGCAGTTCTTC. Translation gives CASSIASGGRVYNEQFF.

V and J are TRBV6-5 and TRBJ1-6, with unresolved D. This CDR3 region has 13 residues. Between the trimmed V and J ends, which lost 7 bases and 8 bases, there was a span of 12 bases. Germline values: CDR1 MNHEY, CDR2 SVGAGI. The CDR3 spells CASKKGVDSPLHF. In nucleotides, the CDR3 is TGTGCCAGCAAAAAGGGAGTTGATTCACCCCTCCACTTT.

The rearrangement joins TRBV2 to TRBJ2-5; 9 nucleotides agree with TRBD2. The CDR3 runs to 15 residues. The V gene end was trimmed by 6 bases and the J gene end by 4 bases; junction bases not matched to a gene: 9. CDR1 and CDR2 from the germline V gene are SNHLY and FYNNEI. DNA for the CDR3: TGTGCCAGCAGCGTAGGGACTAGCCGTGGAGAGACCCAGTACTTC. It is translated as CASSVGTSRGETQYF. The full variable domain, its missing parts supplied by reference TRBV2 and TRBJ2-5, is EPEVTQTPSHQVTQMGQEVILRCVPISNHLYFYWYRQILGQKVEFLVSFYNNEISEKSEIFDDQFSVERPDGSNFTLKIRSTKLEDSAMYFCASSVGTSRGETQYFGPGTRLLVL.

As concerns this clone: At one end the junction does not follow the germline gene, possibly because of a read error. Distinct nucleotide sequences in the sample also encode this CDR3. V usage is TRBV6-1 and J usage is TRBJ1-5; a possible D gene is TRBD1 (5 bases). Germline V gene sequence: CDR1 MNHNS, CDR2 SASEGT. CDR3 size: 13 residues. The CDR3 protein is CASSRGINQPQHF. CDR3 nucleotides: TGTGCTAGCAGTAGGGGCATCAATCAGCCCCAGCATTTT.

There are a few counts of this clone. The V and J genes are TRBV7-9 and TRBJ2-3; maybe TRBD1 (5 bases). The V end was cut by 3 bases, the J end by 1 base, with 8 bases between. Germline V gene sequence: CDR1 SEHNR, CDR2 FQNEAQ (reference sequence). CDR3 size: 14 residues. For the CDR3, the DNA is TGTGCCAGCAGCTTCGGCAGGGGCACAGATACGCAGTATTTT. Protein product: CASSFGRGTDTQYF.

The chain couples TRBV5-1 to TRBJ2-7; D gene ambiguous. With 4 bases removed from V and 3 bases from J, the gap between germline ends came to 5 bases. The CDR3 spans 11 residues. From germline, CDR1 is SGHRS and CDR2 YFSETQ. The DNA for the CDR3 is TGCGCCAGCAGCACCTACTACGAGCAGTACTTC. Its protein is CASSTYYEQYF.

Written as DNA, the CDR3 is TGTGCCGCCTTCCCCGGCAGGAACCAAGAGACCCAGTACTTC. It codes for CAAFPGRNQETQYF. The rearrangement joins TRBV10-3 to TRBJ2-5; D is undetermined. Germline values: CDR1 ENHRY, CDR2 SYGVKD. V lost 11 bases to trimming and J lost 0 bases, with 16 bases between them. The CDR3 contains 14 residues.

The chain has TRBV2 and TRBJ2-5; 10 nucleotides align to TRBD2. This CDR3 spans 17 amino acids. Trimming removed 4 bases from V and 1 base from J; junction bases left unmatched: 9. Germline V gene sequence: CDR1 SNHLY, CDR2 FYNNEI. This chain's CDR3 is CASSVGIAGGRQETQYF. The CDR3 DNA reads as TGTGCCAGCAGTGTCGGAATAGCGGGGGGACGCCAAGAGACCCAGTACTTC.

The rearrangement joins TRBV21-1 to TRBJ1-3; TRBD1 is taken as the D call from the table, unchecked against the DNA. TRBV21-1 is flagged as a pseudogene. The CDR3 extends over 18 amino acids. The CDR3 sequence: CASSKETARGLAGNTIYF. The DNA for the CDR3 is TGTGCCAGCAGCAAAGAGACCGCCAGGGGGCTAGCTGGAAACACCATATATTTT.

The rearrangement links TRBV10-3 to TRBJ1-5; D remains ambiguous. The V end lost 0 bases, the J end lost 6 bases, and 12 bases lay between the germline ends. Germline-derived CDR1 and CDR2 are ENHRY and SYGVKD. This CDR3 has 15 amino acids. The CDR3 DNA sequence: TGTGCCATCAGTGAGTCGACTTCGGCGGGTCAGCCCCAGCATTTT. Protein: CAISESTSAGQPQHF.

Turning to this clone: Within the sample, other DNA sequences also encode this same CDR3. The CDR3 protein is CASSLVGRGQETQYF. The DNA of the CDR3 is TGTGCCAGCAGCTTAGTGGGGAGGGGGCAAGAGACCCAGTACTTC. V gene TRBV7-9 combines with J gene TRBJ2-5, with D possibly being TRBD2 (7 bases). Germline loops: CDR1 SEHNR, CDR2 FQNEAQ (reference sequence). The CDR3 spans 15 residues. Trimming pared 1 base from V and 2 bases from J, leaving 11 bases between.

The chain uses TRBV2 and TRBJ2-3; TRBD2 agrees at 8 bases. Germline CDR1 reads SNHLY; CDR2 reads FYNNEI. The length of the CDR3 is 12 residues. V was pared by 6 bases and J by 14 bases, with 10 bases of the junction left unmatched. The CDR3 nucleotides read TGTGCCAGCAGCACTAGCGGCCCGAGTAGGTATTTT. Protein sequence: CASSTSGPSRYF.

CDR3 region: CAWFRGRFGYGYTF. The CDR3 region has the DNA TGTGCCTGGTTCCGGGGGAGGTTTGGCTATGGCTACACCTTC. J is TRBJ1-2 and V is TRBV30, with a tentative D call TRBD1 (5 bases). Trimming removed 5 bases at V and 4 bases at J, with 17 bases between. In germline, CDR1 is GTSNPN, CDR2 SVGIG (reference sequence). This CDR3 has 14 amino acids.

CDR3 bases: TGCGCCAGCAGCCGTCTCGTGGGGGGACCCTACGAGCAGTACTTC. This gives the protein CASSRLVGGPYEQYF. The chain uses TRBV4-3 and TRBJ2-7, with a tentative D call TRBD2 (6 bases). V was clipped by 4 bases and J by 2 bases, with 15 bases between them. CDR3 length equals 15 residues. Germline lookup yields CDR1 LGHNA and CDR2 YSLEER.